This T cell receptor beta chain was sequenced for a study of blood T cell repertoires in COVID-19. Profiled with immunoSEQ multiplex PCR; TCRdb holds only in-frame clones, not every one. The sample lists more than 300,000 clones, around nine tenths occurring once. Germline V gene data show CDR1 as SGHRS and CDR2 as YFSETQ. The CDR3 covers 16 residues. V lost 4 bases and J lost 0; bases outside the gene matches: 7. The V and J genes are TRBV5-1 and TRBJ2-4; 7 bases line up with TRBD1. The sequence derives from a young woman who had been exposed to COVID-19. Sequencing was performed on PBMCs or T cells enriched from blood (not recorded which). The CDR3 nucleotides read TGCGCCAGCAGCGACAGGGAAGCCTTAGCCAAAAACATTCAGTACTTC. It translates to CASSDREALAKNIQYF.